The 7 T cell receptor beta chains below all came from one sample that was sequenced in a study of spatial heterogeneity in lung cancer. Overall study results and limits: Tumors with more nonsynonymous mutations had more expanded intratumoral alpha and beta TCRs.

No cognate antigen is known for these TCRs. A single record per CDR3 protein comes from TCRdb applying MiXCR to the 5' RACE reads. This sample yields 10,000 to 15,000 distinct CDR3 sequences, of which 5.5% to 8.5% are seen a single time; more than 3% belongs to the top ten. Time point described: sample taken at primary tumor resection. The sample in question was lung tumor tissue, obtained at surgery. The receptor source for this set is a female donor with early-stage non-small cell lung cancer.

This clonotype is labeled as medium-sized. V and J are TRBV18 and TRBJ1-2; TRBD1 agrees at 10 bases. The CDR3 is 16 residues long. CDR1 is KGHSH, CDR2 LQKENI, per germline. Trimming at V came to 0 bases and at J to 2 bases, leaving 3 bases not matched to a gene. CDR3 sequence (DNA): TGTGCCAGCTCACCACCTTGGACAGGGGGAAACTATGGCTACACCTTC. Residues: CASSPPWTGGNYGYTF.

By share, this clonotype counts as medium-sized. The rearrangement joins TRBV7-2 to TRBJ2-7; TRBD2 aligns across 11 bases. V lost 5 bases to trimming and J lost 5 bases; unmatched junction nucleotides: 26. CDR3 length: 21 amino acids. CDR1 and CDR2 (germline): SGHTA, FQGNSA. CDR3 DNA sequence: TGTGCCAGCAGCGTAAGGGGGGATCTTTGGGGCCTAGCGGGAGGAGCCCACGAGCAGTACTTC. This encodes CASSVRGDLWGLAGGAHEQYF.

This clonotype was recorded many times. The chain combines TRBV6-2 or TRBV6-3 with TRBJ1-5; D not resolved. This CDR3 has 16 residues. Germline V CDR1 and CDR2: MNHEY, SVGEGT. V lost 5 bases to trimming and J lost 2 bases, with 16 bases between them. Here the CDR3 reads CASSKASITGNQPQHF. In nucleotides, the CDR3 is TGTGCCAGCAGTAAGGCTTCGATAACAGGCAATCAGCCCCAGCATTTT.

This clonotype is labeled as medium-sized. J is TRBJ2-7 and V is TRBV5-1; TRBD1 matches 8 bases. CDR3 length equals 14 residues. The trim removed 3 bases at V and 3 bases at J, leaving 5 bases unmatched. Germline V gives CDR1 SGHRS, CDR2 YFSETQ. CDR3 protein: CASSSGTGYYEQYF. CDR3 sequence (DNA): TGCGCCAGCAGCTCCGGGACAGGATACTACGAGCAGTACTTC.

This clonotype was recorded at least ten times. The chain links TRBV12-3 or TRBV12-4 to TRBJ1-2, with 8 bases aligning to TRBD1. Germline trimming cut 6 bases from V and 4 bases from J; bases unmatched to any gene: 4. The CDR3 consists of 13 residues. This CDR3 is CASRPGQAYGYTF. In nucleotides, the CDR3 is TGTGCCAGCAGGCCGGGACAGGCCTATGGCTACACCTTC.

This clonotype has at least ten counts. The chain recombines TRBV4-3 with TRBJ2-1; possibly TRBD2 for D (6 bases). The CDR3 runs 20 residues. Germline CDR1 is LGHNA and CDR2 is YSLEER. V gave up 1 base and J gave up 0 bases, with 22 bases separating them. Here the CDR3 reads CASSQVFGSEGARSYNEQFF. The CDR3 region has the DNA TGCGCCAGCAGCCAAGTTTTCGGATCGGAGGGAGCGCGCTCCTACAATGAGCAGTTCTTC.

This clonotype was recorded many times. J is TRBJ1-1 and V is TRBV20-1; 9 positions agree with TRBD1. In germline, CDR1 is DFQATT, CDR2 SNEGSKA (reference sequence). The trim removed 5 bases at V and 5 bases at J, leaving 9 bases unmatched. The CDR3 consists of 14 residues. The CDR3 region is CSAHRQGGWTEAFF. CDR3 bases: TGCAGTGCTCATCGACAGGGGGGGTGGACTGAAGCTTTCTTT.